The 13 T cell receptor beta chains below were found in one sample sequenced in a study of early T cells in non-severe SARS-CoV-2 infection. TCRdb passed the 5' RACE reads through MiXCR, listing each CDR3 protein once. The data show 80,000 to 95,000 distinct CDR3 sequences, 15% to 20% seen once. Sample: whole blood, taken at baseline. These receptors came from an adult who was a healthcare worker with PCR-confirmed SARS-CoV-2 infection or an uninfected control (not recorded which).

This clonotype was detected a few times. The chain has TRBV5-6 and TRBJ2-2, with 16 bases fitting TRBD2. Germline V gives CDR1 SGHDT, CDR2 YYEEEE. Trimming removed 1 base from V and 4 bases from J; junction bases left unmatched: 7. The CDR3 consists of 19 residues. In DNA, the CDR3 is TGTGCCAGCAGCTTGCAGGGACTAGCGGGAGGGCGTGTCACCGGGGAGCTGTTTTTT. Protein product: CASSLQGLAGGRVTGELFF.

This chain uses TRBV7-8 with TRBJ2-7; D is possibly TRBD2 (6 bases). CDR3 length: 16 residues. Germline CDR1 SGHVS, CDR2 FQNEAQ. Trimming stripped 1 base from V and 6 bases from J, with 19 bases between. The CDR3 DNA is TGTGCCAGCAGCTTAGTTTTTCCGACTAGATTCGGCGAGCAGTACTTC. Its protein is CASSLVFPTRFGEQYF.

The chain carries TRBV19 and TRBJ2-5; the D gene is possibly TRBD2 (6 bases). In germline, CDR1 is LNHDA, CDR2 SQIVND (reference sequence). The germline V and J ends were trimmed by 5 bases and 4 bases, with 14 bases remaining between them. The CDR3 is 14 amino acids. The CDR3 sequence is CASSPSQRVETQYF. The CDR3 DNA follows: TGTGCCAGTAGTCCCTCTCAGCGGGTAGAGACCCAGTACTTC.

This clonotype occurred a few times. This chain joins TRBV20-1 and TRBJ2-3; D might be TRBD2 (6 bases). Trimming cost V 5 bases and J 3 bases, with 12 bases left between them. The CDR3 has 13 residues. Germline CDR1 reads DFQATT; CDR2 reads SNEGSKA (reference sequence). CDR3: CSALGGQTDTQYF. The CDR3 DNA is TGCAGTGCTTTAGGAGGGCAAACAGATACGCAGTATTTT.

As to this clonotype: The junction differs from germline at one of its ends, possibly a read error. The chain couples TRBV5-5 to TRBJ2-7; 8 positions agree with TRBD1. This CDR3 has 12 amino acids. Germline V lookup: CDR1 SGHKS, CDR2 YYEKEE (reference sequence). In DNA form, the CDR3 reads TGTGCCAGCAGCTTTCAGGGGGCCGACCTTTGCTTC. It yields the protein CASSFQGADLCF.

The count of this clonotype is one. This chain connects TRBV20-1 to TRBJ1-5; D uncertain. The CDR3 contains 16 residues. Germline CDR1 is DFQATT and CDR2 is SNEGSKA (reference sequence). The V gene lost 0 bases and the J gene lost 7 bases, with 19 bases spanning the gap. This CDR3 is CSAREVGKVAGQPQHF. The CDR3 DNA reads as TGCAGTGCTAGAGAGGTAGGCAAGGTGGCAGGACAGCCCCAGCATTTT.

This clonotype was found many times. The chain combines TRBV12-3 or TRBV12-4 with TRBJ2-3; weak D call: TRBD2 (6 bases). V shed 4 bases and J shed 0 bases, with 11 bases lying between them. The CDR3 is 15 residues long. CDR3 protein: CASSWDFSSTDTQYF. CDR3 sequence (DNA): TGTGCCAGCAGTTGGGACTTCTCTAGCACAGATACGCAGTATTTT.

This sequence joins TRBV20-1 and TRBJ2-5; no firm D call. Between the trimmed V and J ends, which lost 1 base and 2 bases, there was a span of 14 bases. Germline V gene lookup returns CDR1 DFQATT and CDR2 SNEGSKA (reference sequence). CDR3 size: 15 residues. CDR3 DNA sequence: TGCAGTGCTAGAGGAGTGTGGCCAGTGCAAGAGACCCAGTACTTC. It codes for CSARGVWPVQETQYF.

The chain couples TRBV27 to TRBJ2-7, with 7 bases that match TRBD2. This CDR3 region has 14 residues. Germline V gene sequence: CDR1 MNHEY, CDR2 SMNVEV (reference sequence). V dropped 3 bases and J dropped 2; count of bases not matched to a gene: 4. This CDR3 reads CASSLGGSPYEQYF. CDR3 nucleotide sequence: TGTGCCAGCAGTTTGGGGGGGTCACCCTACGAGCAGTACTTC.

This clonotype was recorded a few times. J is TRBJ2-3 and V is TRBV9; the D gene is possibly TRBD2 (6 bases). V lost 2 bases and J lost 3, with 13 bases in between. CDR1 and CDR2 from the germline V gene are SGDLS and YYNGEE. The length of the CDR3 is 15 residues. CDR3 sequence (DNA): TGTGCCAGCAGCGTGCAGGGAGGCCGGACAGATACGCAGTATTTT. Protein product: CASSVQGGRTDTQYF. Full variable domain (outside the CDR3, taken from reference TRBV9 and TRBJ2-3): DSGVTQTPKHLITATGQRVTLRCSPRSGDLSVYWYQQSLDQGLQFLIQYYNGEERAKGNILERFSAQQFPDLHSELNLSSLELGDSALYFCASSVQGGRTDTQYFGPGTRLTVL.

The sample holds many counts of this clonotype. The J gene is TRBJ2-7, the V gene TRBV3-1; 13 bases agree with TRBD2. The CDR3 spans 14 residues. CDR1 is LGHDT and CDR2 is YNNKEL in the germline V gene (reference sequence). The V gene end was trimmed by 4 bases and the J gene end by 10 bases; junction bases not matched to a gene: 7. CDR3 nucleotide sequence: TGTGCCAGCAGCCGGGACGGACTAGCGGGAGCTCAGTACTTC. Translating gives CASSRDGLAGAQYF.

This clonotype was picked up a small number of times. This chain joins TRBV11-2 and TRBJ2-5; 9 nucleotides align to TRBD2. Germline V lookup: CDR1 SGHAT, CDR2 FQNNGV. This CDR3 spans 16 amino acids. The V and J ends lost 0 bases and 3 bases, in that order; junction bases with no gene match: 5. CDR3 in DNA: TGTGCCAGCAGCTTAGAGTTCGGCGGGAGGGAAGAGACCCAGTACTTC. Translation: CASSLEFGGREETQYF.

This clonotype was counted only a few times. The rearrangement uses TRBV7-2 and TRBJ2-1, with unresolved D. The CDR3 spans 13 residues. The V end lost 3 bases, the J end lost 5 bases, and 8 bases lay between the germline ends. Germline lookup yields CDR1 SGHTA and CDR2 FQGNSA. This CDR3 is CASSFIENNEQFF. In DNA, the CDR3 is TGTGCCAGCAGCTTCATCGAGAACAATGAGCAGTTCTTC.